Below, 30 T cell receptor beta chains from the same sample are listed, as sequenced in a study of T cell responses to AZD1222 COVID-19 vaccine. Sequencing used immunoSEQ multiplex PCR; TCRdb keeps in-frame clones, though not all of them. The sample includes about 150,000 clones, over 75% of them seen just once. Sample: peripheral blood, taken on day 0 of AZD1222 vaccination. These receptors all come from an adult in good health.

Here the CDR3 reads CASSLRGQGLDSYEQYF. The CDR3 DNA sequence: TGTGCCAGCAGTTTACGGGGGCAGGGGTTGGACTCCTACGAGCAGTACTTC. V gene TRBV28 combines with J gene TRBJ2-7, with D tentatively TRBD1 or TRBD2 (6 bases each). Between the trimmed V and J ends, which lost 2 bases and 0 bases, there was a span of 17 bases. Germline lookup yields CDR1 MDHEN and CDR2 SYDVKM. There are 17 residues in the CDR3. The entire variable domain, with the rest obtained from reference TRBV28 and TRBJ2-7, is as follows: DVKVTQSSRYLVKRTGEKVFLECVQDMDHENMFWYRQDPGLGLRLIYFSYDVKMKEKGDIPEGYSVSREKKERFSLILESASTNQTSMYLCASSLRGQGLDSYEQYFGPGTRLTVT.

The chain recombines TRBV6-8 with TRBJ2-4; D not certain. Trimming removed 9 bases at V and 0 bases at J, with 9 bases between. Germline V gene data show CDR1 as MNHGY and CDR2 as SAAAGT. This CDR3 comprises 13 residues. The CDR3 protein is CARHALAKNIQYF. The CDR3 region has the DNA TGTGCCAGACACGCGCTAGCCAAAAACATTCAGTACTTC.

J is TRBJ1-2 and V is TRBV3-1 (or the pseudogene TRBV3-2); 7 bases match TRBD1. The germline V gene encodes CDR1 LGHDT and CDR2 YNNKEL (reference sequence). After removal of 2 bases from V and 6 bases from J, the junction contained 12 bases not matched to a gene. The CDR3 is 16 amino acids. DNA for the CDR3: TGTGCCAGCAGCCAATCCCCTCCGACAGGGAGGAATGGCTACACCTTC. Its translation: CASSQSPPTGRNGYTF.

The V gene is TRBV5-1, the J gene TRBJ1-2; the D is unclear. Between the trimmed V and J ends, which lost 1 base and 8 bases, there was a span of 12 bases. This CDR3 has 13 amino acids. From germline, CDR1 is SGHRS and CDR2 YFSETQ. The CDR3 spells CASSLSAPRGYTF. The CDR3 DNA sequence: TGCGCCAGCAGCTTGTCAGCTCCTCGGGGCTACACCTTC.

The J gene is TRBJ1-5, the V gene TRBV5-1; D call uncertain. Trimming left V 9 bases short and J 6 bases short, with 7 bases between. Germline CDR1 reads SGHRS; CDR2 reads YFSETQ. The CDR3 contains 10 residues. CDR3 DNA sequence: TGCGCCACCAAGGGTCAGCCCCAGCATTTT. Its protein product is CATKGQPQHF.

The CDR3 spells CASSMGGLRRDTEAFF. The CDR3 bases are TGTGCCAGTAGTATGGGTGGACTGCGGCGGGACACTGAAGCTTTCTTT. The chain couples TRBV19 to TRBJ1-1; no definite D call. V was pared by 3 bases and J by 3 bases, with 17 bases between. CDR1 and CDR2 (germline): LNHDA, SQIVND (reference sequence). The CDR3 is 16 amino acids.

This chain joins TRBV3-1 (or the pseudogene TRBV3-2) and TRBJ2-1, with D perhaps being TRBD1 or TRBD2 (5 bases each). Trimming took 4 bases from V and 6 from J, leaving 19 bases between them. Germline CDR1 reads LGHDT; CDR2 reads YNNKEL (reference sequence). This CDR3 has 16 amino acids. The CDR3 DNA is TGTGCCAGCAGCCGAGGGCAGGGAAGGGGTCTCAATGAGCAGTTCTTC. Translated, it gives CASSRGQGRGLNEQFF.

V is TRBV10-3 and J is TRBJ1-6; D is unclear. CDR3 size: 13 residues. Trimming removed 11 bases from V and 0 bases from J, with 8 bases in between. CDR1 and CDR2 from the germline V gene are ENHRY and SYGVKD. CDR3 DNA sequence: TGTGCCTTAGGTGACTCCTATAATTCACCCCTCCACTTT. Amino acids: CALGDSYNSPLHF.

This chain uses TRBV6-6 with TRBJ2-5; D possibly corresponds to TRBD2 (6 bases). Germline lookup yields CDR1 MNHNY and CDR2 SVGAGI (reference sequence). The CDR3 extends over 14 amino acids. Trimming removed 6 bases at V and 5 bases at J, with 16 bases between. The DNA of the CDR3 is TGTGCCAGCAGCCTGCAGGGTGGAGGGGAGACCCAGTACTTC. Translated, it gives CASSLQGGGETQYF.

Of note for this clone: The junction departs from germline at one end; a sequencing error may be responsible. This chain connects TRBV20-1 to TRBJ1-4, with a tentative D call TRBD1 (5 bases). The CDR3 is 8 residues long. CDR1 is DFQATT, CDR2 SNEGSKA, per germline (reference sequence). This chain's CDR3 is CSGAYDSF. CDR3 in DNA: TGCAGTGGGGCGTATGACAGTTTT.

The chain carries TRBV4-2 and TRBJ1-3; D uncertain. The CDR3 extends over 16 amino acids. Between the trimmed V and J ends, which lost 3 bases and 0 bases, there was a span of 12 bases. Germline V gives CDR1 LGHNA, CDR2 YNFKEQ. As DNA, the CDR3 is TGTGCCAGCAGCCAGGGCGTGGCTGACTCTGGAAACACCATATATTTT. It encodes CASSQGVADSGNTIYF.

This clone came up a few times. The chain carries TRBV6-4 and TRBJ2-2, with TRBD2 matching 7 bases. The CDR3 totals 15 residues. The V gene end was trimmed by 2 bases and the J gene end by 3 bases; junction bases not matched to a gene: 3. CDR1 is MRHNA and CDR2 is SNTAGT in the germline V gene. The CDR3 region is CASSDGGGDTGELFF. For the CDR3, the DNA is TGTGCCAGCAGTGACGGCGGGGGTGACACCGGGGAGCTGTTTTTT.

The chain links TRBV4-2 to TRBJ2-5, with 7 bases matching TRBD2. This CDR3 spans 15 amino acids. V was pared by 3 bases and J by 5 bases, with 9 bases of the junction left unmatched. The germline V gene encodes CDR1 LGHNA and CDR2 YNFKEQ. CDR3 sequence (DNA): TGTGCCAGCAGCCAGCGCGGGGGTCAGGCGGAGACCCAGTACTTC. As protein: CASSQRGGQAETQYF.

The rearrangement joins TRBV11-2 to TRBJ2-4; D may be TRBD1 (6 bases). V lost 3 bases and J lost 2, with 17 bases in between. This CDR3 is 17 amino acids long. Germline V CDR1 and CDR2: SGHAT, FQNNGV. The CDR3 DNA follows: TGTGCCAGCAGCTTCCATGGGGGCGGCCTGTCCAAAAACATTCAGTACTTC. Translating gives CASSFHGGGLSKNIQYF.

V is TRBV30 and J is TRBJ1-2, with 8 positions matching TRBD1. Germline lookup yields CDR1 GTSNPN and CDR2 SVGIG (reference sequence). The CDR3 totals 13 residues. The junction had 5 bases not matched to a gene; V was cut back by 4 bases and J by 4 bases. This chain's CDR3 is CAWIPQGGYGYTF. In DNA, the CDR3 is TGTGCCTGGATTCCACAGGGGGGCTATGGCTACACCTTC.

CDR3 sequence (DNA): TGTGCCAGTAGTAAGGGACGGTCCTACGAGCAGTACTTC. This gives the protein CASSKGRSYEQYF. The rearrangement links TRBV19 to TRBJ2-7; D tentatively reads TRBD1 or TRBD2 (5 bases each). Germline values: CDR1 LNHDA, CDR2 SQIVND (reference sequence). Trimming shortened V by 4 bases and J by 1 base, and 8 bases separated the two germline ends. The CDR3 runs 13 residues.

The V call is TRBV7-9, the J call TRBJ2-3; 13 nucleotides align to TRBD2. The CDR3 loop spans 16 amino acids. The germline gives CDR1 SEHNR, CDR2 FQNEAQ (reference sequence). The V gene end was trimmed by 4 bases and the J gene end by 4 bases; junction bases not matched to a gene: 5. The CDR3 coding sequence is TGTGCCAGCAGCTCTGGACTAGCGGGGGTCGCAGATACGCAGTATTTT. It is translated as CASSSGLAGVADTQYF.

The chain links TRBV28 to TRBJ1-2; D is possibly TRBD1 (5 bases). The germline V gene encodes CDR1 MDHEN and CDR2 SYDVKM. V lost 6 bases, J lost 8 bases, and 19 bases lay in between. The CDR3 has 14 amino acids. The CDR3 protein is CASRPPGRGKGYTF. CDR3 nucleotides: TGTGCCAGCAGGCCCCCGGGACGGGGTAAAGGCTACACCTTC.

V usage is TRBV7-9 and J usage is TRBJ1-2, with TRBD1 as a possible D gene (5 bases). Germline CDR1 and CDR2: SEHNR and FQNEAQ (reference sequence). With 1 base removed from V and 8 bases from J, the gap between germline ends came to 11 bases. This CDR3 is built from 13 residues. The CDR3 spells CASSLESGDGYTF. The CDR3 DNA reads TGTGCCAGCAGCTTAGAATCGGGGGACGGCTACACCTTC.

The CDR3: CASSINRGSLFYEQYF. Here the CDR3 DNA reads TGTGCCAGCAGCATAAACAGGGGTTCGCTATTCTACGAGCAGTACTTC. This chain links TRBV7-2 with TRBJ2-7; TRBD1 matches 7 bases. Germline V gene data show CDR1 as SGHTA and CDR2 as FQGNSA. V shed 5 bases and J 3 bases; nucleotides not matched to a gene: 13. This CDR3 region has 16 residues.

The chain recombines TRBV6-5 with TRBJ1-1, with TRBD1 as a possible D gene (6 bases). The CDR3 has 15 residues. Trimming pared 6 bases from V and 4 bases from J, leaving 18 bases between. CDR1 is MNHEY, CDR2 SVGAGI, per germline. CDR3 residues: CASSTTGRGFTEAFF. As DNA, the CDR3 is TGTGCCAGCAGCACCACGGGCAGGGGTTTCACTGAAGCTTTCTTT.

The rearrangement links TRBV2 to TRBJ2-3, with 7 bases fitting TRBD2. The germline gives CDR1 SNHLY, CDR2 FYNNEI. The CDR3 spans 13 residues. Losses at the gene ends were 8 bases for V and 1 base for J; bases not matched to a gene: 3. The CDR3 DNA is TGTGCCAGCCCTCGGGGGGGCACAGATACGCAGTATTTT. Residues: CASPRGGTDTQYF. Variable domain in full (rest from reference TRBV2 and TRBJ2-3): EPEVTQTPSHQVTQMGQEVILRCVPISNHLYFYWYRQILGQKVEFLVSFYNNEISEKSEIFDDQFSVERPDGSNFTLKIRSTKLEDSAMYFCASPRGGTDTQYFGPGTRLTVL.

The chain has TRBV5-1 and TRBJ1-2, with D unclear. With 0 bases removed from V and 8 bases from J, the gap between germline ends came to 8 bases. From germline, CDR1 is SGHRS and CDR2 YFSETQ. The CDR3 length is 12 residues. The CDR3 DNA reads TGCGCCAGCAGCTTGGATTGGGGAGGCTACACCTTC. This encodes CASSLDWGGYTF.

Written as DNA, the CDR3 is TGTGCCAGCAGCCAGGCTAACCGACAGGCCCTAGCCAAAAACATTCAGTACTTC. Its translation: CASSQANRQALAKNIQYF. The rearrangement links TRBV3-1 (or the pseudogene TRBV3-2) to TRBJ2-4; maybe TRBD1 (6 bases). V was pared by 3 bases and J by 0 bases, with 18 bases between. CDR1 and CDR2 from the germline V gene are LGHDT and YNNKEL (reference sequence). This CDR3 comprises 18 residues.

This clone was seen only a few times. This chain joins TRBV7-8 and TRBJ2-1; D unclear. The V and J ends lost 2 bases and 2 bases respectively, with 10 bases between them. The CDR3 covers 15 residues. Germline CDR1 SGHVS, CDR2 FQNEAQ. CDR3 coding DNA: TGTGCCAGCAGCTTACAAGCATTCACCTACAATGAGCAGTTCTTC. It encodes CASSLQAFTYNEQFF.

The genes are TRBV5-1 and TRBJ1-5, with 11 bases aligning to TRBD1. The CDR3 totals 15 residues. The trim removed 0 bases at V and 7 bases at J, leaving 3 bases unmatched. Germline V CDR1 and CDR2: SGHRS, YFSETQ. DNA of the CDR3: TGCGCCAGCAGCTTGGGGACAGGGGGCCAACAGCCCCAGCATTTT. Translation gives CASSLGTGGQQPQHF.

The V call is TRBV11-2, the J call TRBJ1-2, with D perhaps TRBD1 (6 bases). The CDR3 has 14 amino acids. The V and J ends lost 4 bases and 5 bases respectively, with 14 bases between them. The germline V gene encodes CDR1 SGHAT and CDR2 FQNNGV. The CDR3 bases are TGTGCCAGCAGCTCCACCCGGGGGCAATATGGCTACACCTTC. Encoded protein: CASSSTRGQYGYTF.

The V and J genes are TRBV27 and TRBJ1-4; D ambiguous. Germline CDR1 MNHEY, CDR2 SMNVEV (reference sequence). Between the trimmed V and J ends, which lost 0 bases and 6 bases, there was a span of 5 bases. The CDR3 spans 13 residues. CDR3 bases: TGTGCCAGCAGTTTATCGTCATATGAAAAACTGTTTTTT. It codes for CASSLSSYEKLFF.

This chain uses TRBV5-6 with TRBJ1-2; the D gene is possibly TRBD1 (5 bases). The V gene lost 5 bases and the J gene lost 4 bases, with 12 bases spanning the gap. The CDR3 has 13 amino acids. In germline, CDR1 is SGHDT, CDR2 YYEEEE. The CDR3 DNA reads TGTGCCAGCAGAGCGTATGGGGGCTATGGCTACACCTTC. Translation: CASRAYGGYGYTF.

This sequence joins TRBV19 and TRBJ1-4; D may be TRBD1 (5 bases). Germline lookup yields CDR1 LNHDA and CDR2 SQIVND (reference sequence). Trimming removed 7 bases at V and 8 bases at J, with 20 bases between. This CDR3 has 15 residues. The CDR3 region is CASNTPGGVGEKLFF. The CDR3 bases are TGTGCCAGTAACACCCCGGGGGGGGTAGGAGAAAAACTGTTTTTT.